These T cell receptor beta chains were read from a single sample in a study of regulatory T cells in long-lasting Graves disease. Each CDR3 protein gets one entry after TCRdb re-called the multiplex PCR reads with MiXCR. The sample records about 430,000 distinct CDR3 sequences, approximately 22% being singletons. The specimen was peripheral blood mononuclear cells (PBMCs), collected when the disease was refractory, from a patient treated with antithyroid drugs. These TCRs come from a female donor with Graves disease. Each CDR3 is given with its conserved first and last residue. The D gene is left open where the match is weak. Size is omitted from some rows. Given values are once, few, many or a class for expanded clones.

d_gene	abundance	j_gene	v_gene	CDR3aa	CDR3nt
TRBD2	-	TRBJ2-1	TRBV11-2	CASSFWTSGRSTGDEQFF	TGTGCCAGCAGCTTCTGGACTAGCGGGAGGTCCACGGGGGATGAGCAGTTCTTC
-	-	TRBJ2-3	TRBV10-3	CAIRLTTGTGTQYF	TGTGCCATCAGGCTAACGACTGGTACAGGTACGCAGTATTTT
-	-	TRBJ1-2	TRBV7-9	CASSFLTAQLNYGYTF	TGTGCCAGCAGCTTCCTGACAGCCCAACTTAACTATGGCTACACCTTC
TRBD2	many	TRBJ2-7	TRBV20-1	CSAPTGREMFHEQYF	TGCAGTGCTCCCACGGGGAGGGAAATGTTCCACGAGCAGTACTTC
TRBD1	many	TRBJ1-1	TRBV6-5	CASSYRLTGVLNTEAFF	TGTGCCAGCAGTTACCGGCTGACAGGGGTTTTAAACACTGAAGCTTTCTTT
TRBD2	few	TRBJ2-1	TRBV2	CASTTYSGRLYNEQFF	TGTGCCAGCACCACCTATAGCGGGAGACTATACAATGAGCAGTTCTTC
TRBD2	-	TRBJ2-3	TRBV28	CASSKLAGGPTDTQYF	TGTGCCAGCAGCAAACTAGCGGGAGGGCCCACAGATACGCAGTATTTT
-	many	TRBJ1-2	TRBV11-2	CASSLRTEGYTF	TGTGCCAGCAGCTTAAGGACAGAAGGCTACACCTTC
-	many	TRBJ1-2	TRBV12-3/TRBV12-4	CASSLRGAYGYTF	TGTGCCAGCAGTTTAAGGGGGGCCTATGGCTACACCTTC
TRBD2	many	TRBJ2-5	TRBV11-2	CASSFSGRLAGDETQYF	TGTGCCAGCAGCTTTAGTGGGCGGCTAGCGGGAGATGAGACCCAGTACTTC
-	-	TRBJ2-1	TRBV19	CASRSGPSSYNEQFF	TGTGCCAGTAGAAGCGGCCCGAGCTCCTACAATGAGCAGTTCTTC
TRBD2	many	TRBJ2-7	TRBV7-9	CASSLRTSGFSYEQYF	TGTGCCAGCAGCTTAAGGACTAGCGGATTCTCCTACGAGCAGTACTTC
TRBD1	-	TRBJ1-6	TRBV6-1	CAGTRTGENSPLHF	TGTGCCGGCACCAGGACAGGGGAGAATTCACCCCTCCACTTT
-	many	TRBJ1-2	TRBV15	CATSARDGAYGYTF	TGTGCCACCAGCGCCCGGGACGGCGCCTATGGCTACACCTTC
-	-	TRBJ2-1	TRBV10-2	CASSDGHHNEQFF	TGCGCCAGCAGTGACGGCCATCACAATGAGCAGTTCTTC
TRBD1	-	TRBJ2-3	TRBV7-8	CASSYPGQGPDTQYF	TGTGCCAGCAGCTACCCCGGACAGGGGCCAGATACGCAGTATTTT
-	-	TRBJ1-5	TRBV20-1	CSASMGISQPQHF	TGCAGTGCTAGCATGGGTATCAGTCAGCCCCAGCATTTT
-	many	TRBJ1-1	TRBV2	CASSSSGAGVLGEAFF	TGTGCCAGCAGTAGCTCGGGGGCAGGGGTATTGGGTGAAGCTTTCTTT
TRBD2	-	TRBJ2-2	TRBV7-3	CASSRSGGGDGELFF	TGTGCCAGCAGCCGCTCGGGGGGAGGGGACGGGGAGCTGTTTTTT
-	-	TRBJ1-1	TRBV7-9	CASSGVERGFTEAFF	TGTGCCAGCAGCGGAGTTGAGCGAGGGTTTACTGAAGCTTTCTTT
TRBD1	few	TRBJ1-5	TRBV11-3	CASSGRGQHKTLYNQPQHF	TGTGCCAGCAGCGGAAGGGGACAGCACAAAACTTTATACAATCAGCCCCAGCATTTT
-	-	TRBJ2-1	TRBV18	CASSQPRQLYNEQFF	TGTGCCAGCTCACAACCGAGGCAGCTCTACAATGAGCAGTTCTTC
-	many	TRBJ1-5	TRBV30	CAWSLIGGNQPQHF	TGTGCCTGGAGTCTGATAGGAGGCAATCAGCCCCAGCATTTT
-	many	TRBJ1-4	TRBV6-1	CASTFGPYQANEKLFF	TGTGCCAGCACCTTTGGACCCTATCAGGCTAATGAAAAACTGTTTTTT
-	few	TRBJ1-6	TRBV9	CASSETGSPLHF	TGTGCCAGCAGCGAGACCGGGTCACCCCTCCACTTT
-	many	TRBJ1-4	TRBV15	CATNPTGRGEKLFF	TGTGCCACCAACCCGACAGGTAGGGGTGAAAAACTGTTTTTT
-	-	TRBJ2-7	TRBV7-8	CASSLPSPGYEQYF	TGTGCCAGCAGCTTACCCAGCCCAGGCTACGAGCAGTACTTC
-	many	TRBJ1-6	TRBV6-5	CASSSSARNSPLHF	TGTGCCAGCAGTTCATCTGCTCGAAATTCACCCCTCCACTTT
-	once	TRBJ2-5	TRBV5-1	CASSFTTLEETQYF	TGCGCCAGCAGCTTCACCACGTTAGAAGAGACCCAGTACTTC
TRBD2	-	TRBJ2-7	TRBV20-1	CSVTGTSRPYEQYF	TGCAGTGTAACCGGGACTAGCCGCCCCTACGAGCAGTACTTC
TRBD2	few	TRBJ2-3	TRBV12-3/TRBV12-4	CASSPGLAAGDTQYF	TGTGCCAGCAGCCCGGGACTAGCGGCCGGGGATACGCAGTATTTT
-	-	TRBJ2-2	TRBV9	CASSVGTNTGELFF	TGTGCCAGCAGCGTAGGGACAAACACCGGGGAGCTGTTTTTT
TRBD2	-	TRBJ2-3	TRBV30	CAWSVTGGGTDTQYF	TGTGCCTGGAGTGTAACGGGGGGAGGCACAGATACGCAGTATTTT
-	many	TRBJ1-1	TRBV6-1	CASRGPLGAFF	TGTGCCAGCAGAGGACCCCTCGGGGCTTTCTTT
-	-	TRBJ2-3	TRBV19	CASSTDTDTQYF	TGTGCCAGTAGTACCGACACAGATACGCAGTATTTT
-	-	TRBJ2-5	TRBV27	CASGGRPQYF	TGTGCCAGCGGGGGGAGGCCCCAGTACTTC
TRBD1	many	TRBJ1-4	TRBV2	CASRQGGASNEKLFF	TGTGCCAGCAGGCAGGGGGGGGCGTCGAATGAAAAACTGTTTTTT
-	-	TRBJ2-5	TRBV6-5	CASSYPGVLQETQYF	TGTGCCAGCAGTTACCCCGGGGTTCTTCAAGAGACCCAGTACTTC